These T cell receptor beta chains were read from a single sample in a study of OX40 agonist ivuxolimab in advanced cancers. The method was immunoSEQ multiplex PCR; TCRdb's version includes in-frame clones alone and lacks a portion of them. This table has 90,000 to 100,000 clones, 75% to 90% appearing once. The starting material was CD4+ or CD8+ T cells sorted from blood, obtained in a trial of the OX40 agonist ivuxolimab. Receptors originate from an adult with an advanced solid tumor such as melanoma, head and neck, liver or kidney cancer. Each CDR3 is given with its conserved first and last residue. A D gene is named only where the DNA matches it firmly. For some rows the clone size is stated as once, few or many, or as a class when expanded; others skip it.

clone size: -; V gene: TRBV5-1; J gene: TRBJ2-2; D gene: -; CDR3 protein: CASSLGQPTGELFF; CDR3 DNA: TGCGCCAGCAGCTTGGGACAGCCCACCGGGGAGCTGTTTTTT
clone size: -; V gene: TRBV7-9; J gene: TRBJ1-2; D gene: -; CDR3 protein: CASSQGSGYTF; CDR3 DNA: TGTGCCAGCAGCCAGGGGAGTGGCTACACCTTC
clone size: -; V gene: TRBV28; J gene: TRBJ2-1; D gene: -; CDR3 protein: CASSWTAYNEQFF; CDR3 DNA: TGTGCCAGCAGTTGGACAGCCTACAATGAGCAGTTCTTC
clone size: -; V gene: TRBV2; J gene: TRBJ2-7; D gene: TRBD1; CDR3 protein: CASSPDRVAYEQYF; CDR3 DNA: TGTGCCAGCAGCCCGGACAGGGTGGCCTACGAGCAGTACTTC
clone size: -; V gene: TRBV28; J gene: TRBJ1-2; D gene: -; CDR3 protein: CASSLSIGGYTF; CDR3 DNA: TGTGCCAGCAGTTTGTCAATAGGCGGCTACACCTTC
clone size: -; V gene: TRBV12-5; J gene: TRBJ1-2; D gene: -; CDR3 protein: CASGMQGKTYGYTF; CDR3 DNA: TGTGCTAGTGGTATGCAGGGAAAGACCTATGGCTACACCTTC
clone size: -; V gene: TRBV19; J gene: TRBJ1-5; D gene: -; CDR3 protein: CASSSLDSNQPQHF; CDR3 DNA: TGTGCCAGTAGTTCCCTGGATAGCAATCAGCCCCAGCATTTT
clone size: -; V gene: TRBV5-4; J gene: TRBJ1-2; D gene: -; CDR3 protein: CASSLPPADGYTF; CDR3 DNA: TGTGCCAGCAGCTTGCCCCCAGCCGATGGCTACACCTTC
clone size: -; V gene: TRBV29-1; J gene: TRBJ2-1; D gene: -; CDR3 protein: CSVRLDSSSYNEQFF; CDR3 DNA: TGCAGCGTTCGGCTGGATTCGAGCTCCTACAATGAGCAGTTCTTC
clone size: few; V gene: TRBV4-1; J gene: TRBJ1-2; D gene: -; CDR3 protein: CASSQLGVGYTF; CDR3 DNA: TGCGCCAGCAGCCAGTTAGGGGTAGGCTACACCTTC
clone size: -; V gene: TRBV5-1; J gene: TRBJ1-2; D gene: TRBD1; CDR3 protein: CASSLGQGADGYTF; CDR3 DNA: TGCGCCAGCAGCTTGGGACAGGGGGCTGATGGCTACACCTTC
clone size: -; V gene: TRBV2; J gene: TRBJ1-1; D gene: TRBD1; CDR3 protein: CASSALPGGTEAFF; CDR3 DNA: TGTGCCAGCAGTGCTTTACCAGGGGGAACTGAAGCTTTCTTT
clone size: -; V gene: TRBV28; J gene: TRBJ1-2; D gene: TRBD1; CDR3 protein: CASSPGQGKIHYGYTF; CDR3 DNA: TGTGCCAGCAGTCCAGGACAGGGGAAGATTCACTATGGCTACACCTTC
clone size: -; V gene: TRBV7-2; J gene: TRBJ2-2; D gene: -; CDR3 protein: CASSRGHSNTGELFF; CDR3 DNA: TGTGCCAGCAGCCGAGGTCACAGCAACACCGGGGAGCTGTTTTTT
clone size: many; V gene: TRBV7-2; J gene: TRBJ1-2; D gene: -; CDR3 protein: CASSLSVSNYGYTF; CDR3 DNA: TGTGCCAGCAGCCTCTCGGTTAGTAACTATGGCTACACCTTC
clone size: -; V gene: TRBV7-2; J gene: TRBJ1-3; D gene: TRBD1; CDR3 protein: CASSFPGSPDREAGNTIYF; CDR3 DNA: TGTGCCAGCAGCTTTCCCGGCTCCCCGGACAGGGAGGCAGGAAACACCATATATTTT
clone size: -; V gene: TRBV29-1; J gene: TRBJ2-5; D gene: TRBD2; CDR3 protein: CSVPDNSGDLQETQYF; CDR3 DNA: TGCAGCGTTCCTGATAATAGCGGGGATCTCCAAGAGACCCAGTACTTC
clone size: -; V gene: TRBV5-1; J gene: TRBJ2-3; D gene: -; CDR3 protein: CASSLERGGTTDTQYF; CDR3 DNA: TGCGCCAGCAGCTTGGAGAGAGGCGGGACCACAGATACGCAGTATTTT
clone size: once; V gene: TRBV5-1; J gene: TRBJ2-1; D gene: TRBD1; CDR3 protein: CASSFTGTGYNEQFF; CDR3 DNA: TGCGCCAGCAGCTTTACCGGGACAGGGTACAATGAGCAGTTCTTC
clone size: once; V gene: TRBV4-2; J gene: TRBJ2-1; D gene: -; CDR3 protein: CASSQDPASTDNEQFF; CDR3 DNA: TGTGCCAGCAGCCAAGATCCGGCTAGCACCGACAATGAGCAGTTCTTC
clone size: -; V gene: TRBV7-3; J gene: TRBJ2-3; D gene: TRBD2; CDR3 protein: CASSKSGLTTDTQYF; CDR3 DNA: TGTGCCAGCAGTAAGTCGGGACTAACCACAGATACGCAGTATTTT
clone size: -; V gene: TRBV11-2; J gene: TRBJ2-1; D gene: TRBD2; CDR3 protein: CASSLLADSYNEQFF; CDR3 DNA: TGTGCCAGCAGCCTACTAGCGGACTCCTACAATGAGCAGTTCTTC
clone size: -; V gene: TRBV18; J gene: TRBJ1-5; D gene: -; CDR3 protein: CASSPRDLERPQHF; CDR3 DNA: TGTGCCAGCTCACCACGGGACCTGGAACGGCCCCAGCATTTT
clone size: -; V gene: TRBV9; J gene: TRBJ2-1; D gene: TRBD2; CDR3 protein: CASSVSGNYNEQFF; CDR3 DNA: TGTGCCAGCAGCGTTAGCGGGAACTACAATGAGCAGTTCTTC
clone size: few; V gene: TRBV6-5; J gene: TRBJ2-5; D gene: TRBD1; CDR3 protein: CASRRTGPETQYF; CDR3 DNA: TGTGCCAGCAGGCGGACAGGACCAGAGACCCAGTACTTC
clone size: -; V gene: TRBV6-1; J gene: TRBJ1-5; D gene: -; CDR3 protein: CASTLGGSGNQPQHF; CDR3 DNA: TGTGCCAGCACCCTGGGAGGGAGCGGCAATCAGCCCCAGCATTTT
clone size: medium-sized; V gene: TRBV7-9; J gene: TRBJ2-1; D gene: TRBD1; CDR3 protein: CASSRQGAGYNEQFF; CDR3 DNA: TGTGCCAGCAGCCGGCAGGGGGCAGGGTACAATGAGCAGTTCTTC
clone size: -; V gene: TRBV19; J gene: TRBJ1-2; D gene: -; CDR3 protein: CASSIQGLLNYGYTF; CDR3 DNA: TGTGCCAGTAGTATACAGGGACTCCTTAACTATGGCTACACCTTC
clone size: -; V gene: TRBV6-5; J gene: TRBJ1-4; D gene: -; CDR3 protein: CASRRTAEVGEKLFF; CDR3 DNA: TGTGCCAGCAGACGGACGGCGGAGGTCGGTGAAAAACTGTTTTTT
clone size: -; V gene: TRBV30; J gene: TRBJ2-3; D gene: -; CDR3 protein: CAWSVTVDTQYF; CDR3 DNA: TGTGCCTGGAGTGTAACAGTAGATACGCAGTATTTT
clone size: -; V gene: TRBV7-2; J gene: TRBJ2-1; D gene: -; CDR3 protein: CASSVRTHNEQFF; CDR3 DNA: TGTGCCAGCAGCGTCCGGACTCACAATGAGCAGTTCTTC
clone size: -; V gene: TRBV5-1; J gene: TRBJ2-3; D gene: -; CDR3 protein: CASSLLARADTQYF; CDR3 DNA: TGCGCCAGCAGCCTCCTAGCGCGGGCAGATACGCAGTATTTT
clone size: -; V gene: TRBV5-6; J gene: TRBJ2-4; D gene: -; CDR3 protein: CASSLTGPLGDIQYF; CDR3 DNA: TGTGCCAGCAGCTTAACCGGCCCCCTGGGGGACATTCAGTACTTC
clone size: -; V gene: TRBV19; J gene: TRBJ2-2; D gene: -; CDR3 protein: CASSIRESTGELFF; CDR3 DNA: TGTGCCAGTAGTATCCGGGAAAGCACCGGGGAGCTGTTTTTT
clone size: -; V gene: TRBV5-1; J gene: TRBJ2-3; D gene: -; CDR3 protein: CASSGLRGRSTDTQYF; CDR3 DNA: TGCGCCAGCAGCGGGCTCAGAGGAAGAAGCACAGATACGCAGTATTTT
clone size: -; V gene: TRBV19; J gene: TRBJ2-1; D gene: -; CDR3 protein: CASSDTTSSSYNEQFF; CDR3 DNA: TGTGCCAGCAGCGACACTACATCGAGCTCCTACAATGAGCAGTTCTTC
clone size: -; V gene: TRBV2; J gene: TRBJ2-7; D gene: TRBD1; CDR3 protein: CASGGRGTGVEQYF; CDR3 DNA: TGTGCCAGCGGGGGTAGGGGGACAGGTGTCGAGCAGTACTTC
clone size: -; V gene: TRBV18; J gene: TRBJ1-2; D gene: -; CDR3 protein: CASSPSLGSGVVHYGYTF; CDR3 DNA: TGTGCCAGCTCACCTTCCTTGGGCTCCGGGGTAGTCCACTATGGCTACACCTTC
clone size: -; V gene: TRBV7-2; J gene: TRBJ2-1; D gene: -; CDR3 protein: CASSSAGLSEQFF; CDR3 DNA: TGTGCCAGCAGCTCCGCCGGACTGTCCGAGCAGTTCTTC
clone size: -; V gene: TRBV19; J gene: TRBJ2-6; D gene: -; CDR3 protein: CASSSPQGTGANVLTF; CDR3 DNA: TGTGCCAGTAGTTCCCCCCAGGGTACTGGGGCCAACGTCCTGACTTTC
clone size: -; V gene: TRBV30; J gene: TRBJ2-3; D gene: -; CDR3 protein: CAWSVESGGRTDTQYF; CDR3 DNA: TGTGCCTGGAGTGTGGAAAGCGGAGGACGCACAGATACGCAGTATTTT
clone size: -; V gene: TRBV30; J gene: TRBJ2-5; D gene: TRBD2; CDR3 protein: CAWSGGVVKTQYF; CDR3 DNA: TGTGCCTGGAGCGGGGGGGTAGTAAAGACCCAGTACTTC
clone size: -; V gene: TRBV19; J gene: TRBJ1-1; D gene: -; CDR3 protein: CASCEGGNTEAFF; CDR3 DNA: TGTGCCAGTTGTGAGGGCGGCAACACTGAAGCTTTCTTT
clone size: -; V gene: TRBV5-1; J gene: TRBJ2-2; D gene: TRBD2; CDR3 protein: CASGGAGVDTGELFF; CDR3 DNA: TGCGCCAGCGGAGGAGCGGGAGTGGACACCGGGGAGCTGTTTTTT
clone size: -; V gene: TRBV6-6; J gene: TRBJ1-2; D gene: -; CDR3 protein: CASSSSGPYGYTF; CDR3 DNA: TGTGCCAGCAGTTCAAGCGGGCCCTATGGCTACACCTTC
clone size: once; V gene: TRBV6-5; J gene: TRBJ2-1; D gene: -; CDR3 protein: CASSPGNNEQFF; CDR3 DNA: TGTGCCAGCAGCCCCGGCAACAATGAGCAGTTCTTC
clone size: -; V gene: TRBV19; J gene: TRBJ1-5; D gene: -; CDR3 protein: CASTDIHQPQHF; CDR3 DNA: TGTGCCAGTACGGACATTCATCAGCCCCAGCATTTT
clone size: -; V gene: TRBV19; J gene: TRBJ1-5; D gene: -; CDR3 protein: CASGINQPQHF; CDR3 DNA: TGTGCCAGTGGGATAAATCAGCCCCAGCATTTT
clone size: -; V gene: TRBV7-2; J gene: TRBJ1-5; D gene: -; CDR3 protein: CASSFLGGARQPQHF; CDR3 DNA: TGTGCCAGCAGCTTCCTGGGGGGGGCGAGACAGCCCCAGCATTTT
clone size: -; V gene: TRBV13; J gene: TRBJ2-5; D gene: -; CDR3 protein: CASSLGHRAASETQYF; CDR3 DNA: TGTGCCAGCAGCTTAGGTCACAGGGCGGCCTCAGAGACCCAGTACTTC
clone size: -; V gene: TRBV6-5; J gene: TRBJ1-1; D gene: -; CDR3 protein: CASSYRERGEAFF; CDR3 DNA: TGTGCCAGCAGTTACAGGGAGAGAGGTGAAGCTTTCTTT
clone size: -; V gene: TRBV5-1; J gene: TRBJ2-2; D gene: -; CDR3 protein: CASSLVPGTSGELFF; CDR3 DNA: TGCGCCAGCAGCTTGGTGCCCGGGACGTCCGGGGAGCTGTTTTTT
clone size: once; V gene: TRBV11-2; J gene: TRBJ1-5; D gene: -; CDR3 protein: CASSLDPSPGQPQHF; CDR3 DNA: TGTGCCAGCAGCTTAGATCCGTCACCGGGTCAGCCCCAGCATTTT
clone size: -; V gene: TRBV11-2; J gene: TRBJ2-1; D gene: -; CDR3 protein: CASSLSGYNEQFF; CDR3 DNA: TGTGCCAGCAGCTTATCCGGTTACAATGAGCAGTTCTTC
clone size: -; V gene: TRBV2; J gene: TRBJ2-1; D gene: -; CDR3 protein: CASRGRASTNEQFF; CDR3 DNA: TGTGCCAGCCGCGGACGAGCGTCTACCAATGAGCAGTTCTTC
clone size: -; V gene: TRBV10-3; J gene: TRBJ1-2; D gene: -; CDR3 protein: CAISSGGTYGYTF; CDR3 DNA: TGTGCCATCAGTAGCGGGGGGACCTATGGCTACACCTTC
clone size: -; V gene: TRBV4-1; J gene: TRBJ1-2; D gene: -; CDR3 protein: CASSQGQWGAHGYTF; CDR3 DNA: TGCGCCAGCAGCCAAGGGCAGTGGGGGGCCCATGGCTACACCTTC
clone size: -; V gene: TRBV4-3; J gene: TRBJ2-2; D gene: -; CDR3 protein: CASSPAENTGELFF; CDR3 DNA: TGCGCCAGCAGCCCGGCGGAGAACACCGGGGAGCTGTTTTTT
clone size: -; V gene: TRBV19; J gene: TRBJ2-3; D gene: TRBD2; CDR3 protein: CASSRAGYTDTQYF; CDR3 DNA: TGTGCCAGTAGCAGAGCGGGATACACAGATACGCAGTATTTT